This TCR beta chain stems from a study of CD8 T cells in ankylosing spondylitis. Study findings and constraints: Apparently characteristic of ankylosing spondylitis blood was a TCR beta motif (fewer than ten highly homologous variants).

Trimming cost V 0 bases and J 2 bases, with 15 bases left between them. The CDR3 totals 17 residues. CDR1 is LNHNV, CDR2 YYDKDF, per germline (reference sequence). The table lists this clonotype with a few counts. The antigen is unknown. TCRdb called the 5' RACE reads again in MiXCR, with one record for every CDR3 protein. The sample consists of fewer than 250,000 distinct CDR3 sequences, approximately 16% of them appearing once. This TCR came from a male donor with ankylosing spondylitis. This chain connects TRBV15 to TRBJ2-3, with a weak D call TRBD2 (6 bases). The sample consisted of blood, either unsorted or a sorted T cell fraction (not recorded which). The CDR3 reads CATSRDGRGSLTDTQYF. The CDR3 DNA is TGTGCCACCAGCAGAGATGGCCGGGGGTCCCTCACAGATACGCAGTATTTT.